This T cell receptor (beta chain) was retrieved from a study of blood T cell repertoires in COVID-19. Enrolled during active infection, Seattle patients were then followed longitudinally. Authors' data handling: Nucleated cell counts were estimated from reference gene primer amplification. Data came from immunoSEQ multiplex PCR; TCRdb stores just in-frame clones and leaves some out. V, J and clone size were drawn from that table, and D and trimming were deduced from the DNA. The sample comprises approximately 340,000 clones, 87% of which are singletons, and 7.5% to 10% rests with the top ten. The CDR3 is 15 residues long. Trimming cost V 2 bases and J 8 bases, with 18 bases left between them. From germline, CDR1 is SEHNR and CDR2 FQNEAQ (reference sequence).

The TCR sequence derives from a man under 40 with COVID-19, enrolled during active disease. The genes are TRBV7-9 and TRBJ1-1; possibly TRBD1 for D (5 bases). The specimen sequenced was peripheral blood. This chain's CDR3 is CASSLRLGELSEAFF. The CDR3 DNA follows: TGTGCCAGCAGCTTAAGGCTAGGGGAACTGTCCGAAGCTTTCTTT.